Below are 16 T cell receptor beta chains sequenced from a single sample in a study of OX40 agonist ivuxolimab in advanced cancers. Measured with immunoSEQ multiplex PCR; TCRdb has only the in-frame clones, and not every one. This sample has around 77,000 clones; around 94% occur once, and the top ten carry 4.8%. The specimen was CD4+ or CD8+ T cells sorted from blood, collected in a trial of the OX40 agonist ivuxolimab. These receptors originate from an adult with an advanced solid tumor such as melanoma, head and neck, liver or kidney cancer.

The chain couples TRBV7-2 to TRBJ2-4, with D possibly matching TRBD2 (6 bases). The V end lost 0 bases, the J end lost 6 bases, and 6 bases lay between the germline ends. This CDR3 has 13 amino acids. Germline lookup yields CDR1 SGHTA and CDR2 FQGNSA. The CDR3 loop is CASSLAGGNIQYF. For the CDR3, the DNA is TGTGCCAGCAGCTTAGCGGGAGGAAACATTCAGTACTTC.

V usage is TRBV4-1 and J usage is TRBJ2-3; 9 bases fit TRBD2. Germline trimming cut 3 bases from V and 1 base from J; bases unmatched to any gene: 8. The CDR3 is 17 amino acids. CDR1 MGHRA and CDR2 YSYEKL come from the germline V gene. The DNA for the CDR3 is TGCGCCAGCAGCCAGAGACTCTCTAGCGGGGGCACAGATACGCAGTATTTT. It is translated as CASSQRLSSGGTDTQYF.

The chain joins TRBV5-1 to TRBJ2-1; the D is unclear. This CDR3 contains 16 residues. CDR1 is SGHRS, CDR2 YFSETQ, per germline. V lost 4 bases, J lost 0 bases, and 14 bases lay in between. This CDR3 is CASSPPVSSSYNEQFF. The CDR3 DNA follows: TGCGCCAGCAGCCCACCGGTCTCTAGCTCCTACAATGAGCAGTTCTTC.

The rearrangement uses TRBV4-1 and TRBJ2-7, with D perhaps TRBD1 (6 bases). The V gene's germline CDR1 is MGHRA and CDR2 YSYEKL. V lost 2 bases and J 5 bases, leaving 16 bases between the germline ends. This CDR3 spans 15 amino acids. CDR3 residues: CASSQRIRGRDEQYF. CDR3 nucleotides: TGCGCCAGCAGCCAAAGGATCAGGGGAAGGGACGAGCAGTACTTC.

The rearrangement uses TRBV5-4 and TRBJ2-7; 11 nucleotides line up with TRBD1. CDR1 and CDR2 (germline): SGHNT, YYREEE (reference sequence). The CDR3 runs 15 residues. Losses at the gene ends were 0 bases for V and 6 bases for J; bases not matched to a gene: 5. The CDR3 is CASSLAAGTGGEQYF. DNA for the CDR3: TGTGCCAGCAGCTTGGCCGCCGGGACAGGGGGCGAGCAGTACTTC.

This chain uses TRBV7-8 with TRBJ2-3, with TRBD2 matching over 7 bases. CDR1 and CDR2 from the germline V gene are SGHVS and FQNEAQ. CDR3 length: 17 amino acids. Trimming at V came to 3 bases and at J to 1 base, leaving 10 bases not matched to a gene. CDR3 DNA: TGTGCCAGCAGCTTTCTAGCGGAGGGGAGGGGCACAGATACGCAGTATTTT. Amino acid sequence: CASSFLAEGRGTDTQYF.

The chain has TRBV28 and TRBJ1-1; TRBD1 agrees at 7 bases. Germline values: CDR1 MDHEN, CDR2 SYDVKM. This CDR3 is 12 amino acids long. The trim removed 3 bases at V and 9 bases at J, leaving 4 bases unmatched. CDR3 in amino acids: CASSFRQGKAFF. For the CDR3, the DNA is TGTGCCAGCAGTTTCAGACAGGGTAAAGCTTTCTTT.

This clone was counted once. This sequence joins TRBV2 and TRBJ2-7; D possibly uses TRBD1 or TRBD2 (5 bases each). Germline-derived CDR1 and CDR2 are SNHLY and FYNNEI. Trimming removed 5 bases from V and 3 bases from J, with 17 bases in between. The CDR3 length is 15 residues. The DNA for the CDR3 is TGTGCCAGCAGTCGGGACCGGGGAGCCTTCTACGAGCAGTACTTC. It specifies CASSRDRGAFYEQYF.

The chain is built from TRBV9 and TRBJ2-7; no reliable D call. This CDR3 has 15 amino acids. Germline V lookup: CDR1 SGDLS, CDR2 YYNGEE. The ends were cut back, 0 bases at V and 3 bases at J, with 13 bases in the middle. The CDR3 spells CASSVGQDGSYEQYF. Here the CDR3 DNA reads TGTGCCAGCAGCGTAGGACAAGACGGTAGCTACGAGCAGTACTTC.

This CDR3 reads CASRGGGPSEQYF. The CDR3 nucleotides are TGTGCCAGCAGGGGGGGAGGGCCCTCGGAGCAGTACTTC. The chain has TRBV28 and TRBJ2-7, with 7 bases fitting TRBD2. Germline V CDR1 and CDR2: MDHEN, SYDVKM. Unmatched junction bases numbered 9, after V lost 6 bases and J lost 7 bases. CDR3 length: 13 residues.

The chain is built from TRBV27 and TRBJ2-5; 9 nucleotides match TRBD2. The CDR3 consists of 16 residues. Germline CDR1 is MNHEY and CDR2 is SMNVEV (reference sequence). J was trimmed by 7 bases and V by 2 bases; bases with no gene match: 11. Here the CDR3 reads CASSLTYSGSRRTQYF. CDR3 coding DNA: TGTGCCAGCAGTTTAACATATAGCGGGAGCCGTCGGACCCAGTACTTC.

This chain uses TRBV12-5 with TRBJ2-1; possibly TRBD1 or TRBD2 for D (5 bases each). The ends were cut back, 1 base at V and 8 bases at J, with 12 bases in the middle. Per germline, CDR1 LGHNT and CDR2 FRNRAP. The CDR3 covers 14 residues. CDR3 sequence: CASGLESGRDEQFF. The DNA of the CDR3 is TGTGCTAGTGGTTTGGAGTCGGGGCGCGATGAGCAGTTCTTC.

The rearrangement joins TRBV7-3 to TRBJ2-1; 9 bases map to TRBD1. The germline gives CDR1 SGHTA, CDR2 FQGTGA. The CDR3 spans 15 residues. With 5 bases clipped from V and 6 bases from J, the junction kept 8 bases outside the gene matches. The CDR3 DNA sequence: TGTGCCAGCAGCCCCGGGACAGGGAGGTCCAATGAGCAGTTCTTC. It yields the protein CASSPGTGRSNEQFF.

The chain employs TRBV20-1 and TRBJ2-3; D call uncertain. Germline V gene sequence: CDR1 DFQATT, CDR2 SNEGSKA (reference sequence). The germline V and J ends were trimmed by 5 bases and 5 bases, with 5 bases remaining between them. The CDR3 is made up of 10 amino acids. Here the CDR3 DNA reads TGCAGTGCTCGTGGAGATACGCAGTATTTT. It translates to CSARGDTQYF.

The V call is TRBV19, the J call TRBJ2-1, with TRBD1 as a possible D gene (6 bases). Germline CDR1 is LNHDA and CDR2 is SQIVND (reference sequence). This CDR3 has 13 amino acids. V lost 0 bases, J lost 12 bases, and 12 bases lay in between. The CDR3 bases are TGTGCCAGTAGTATAGAGGGGCCACAGGGGCAGTTCTTC. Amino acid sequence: CASSIEGPQGQFF.

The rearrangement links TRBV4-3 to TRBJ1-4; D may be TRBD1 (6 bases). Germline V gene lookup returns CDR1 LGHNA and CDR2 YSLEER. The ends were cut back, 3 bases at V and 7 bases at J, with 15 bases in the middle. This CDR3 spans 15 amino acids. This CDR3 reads CASSQLRGPGEKLFF. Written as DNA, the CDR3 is TGCGCCAGCAGCCAGCTACGGGGGCCAGGTGAAAAACTGTTTTTT.